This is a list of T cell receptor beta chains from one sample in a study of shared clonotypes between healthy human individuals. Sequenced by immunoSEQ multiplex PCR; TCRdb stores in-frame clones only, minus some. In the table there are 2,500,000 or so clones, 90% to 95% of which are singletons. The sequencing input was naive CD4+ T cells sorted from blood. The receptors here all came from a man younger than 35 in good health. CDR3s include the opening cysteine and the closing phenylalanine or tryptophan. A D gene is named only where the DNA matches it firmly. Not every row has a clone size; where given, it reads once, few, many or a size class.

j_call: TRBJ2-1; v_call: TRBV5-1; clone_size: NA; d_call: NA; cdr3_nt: TGCGCCAGCAGCTTTGGCCAGGGGCCCGATGAGCAGTTCTTC; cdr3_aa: CASSFGQGPDEQFF
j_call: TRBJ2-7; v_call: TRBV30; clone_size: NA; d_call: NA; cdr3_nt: TGTGCCTGGAGTGTATCCCTCCGGTACGAGCAGTACTTC; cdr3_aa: CAWSVSLRYEQYF
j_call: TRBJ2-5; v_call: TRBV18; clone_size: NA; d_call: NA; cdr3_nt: TGTGCCAGCTCGCTCGGCATGGGGGGCCAAGAGACCCAGTACTTC; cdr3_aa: CASSLGMGGQETQYF
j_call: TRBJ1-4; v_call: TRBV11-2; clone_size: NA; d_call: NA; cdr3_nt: TGTGCCAGCAGGAGCATAAATGAAAAACTGTTTTTT; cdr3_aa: CASRSINEKLFF
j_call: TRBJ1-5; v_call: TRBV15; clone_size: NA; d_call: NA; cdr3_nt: TGTGCCACCAGCAGAGATTTGGGGCCCCAGCATTTT; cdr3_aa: CATSRDLGPQHF
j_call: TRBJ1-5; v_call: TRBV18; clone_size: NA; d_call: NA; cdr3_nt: TGTGCCAGCTCGCGAAAACCGGACTCCTATCAGCCCCAGCATTTT; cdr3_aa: CASSRKPDSYQPQHF
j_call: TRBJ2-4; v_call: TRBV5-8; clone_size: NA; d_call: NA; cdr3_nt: TGTGCCAGCAGCCCCTTAGGGACTTGGGGAGCCAAAAACATTCAGTACTTC; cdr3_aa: CASSPLGTWGAKNIQYF
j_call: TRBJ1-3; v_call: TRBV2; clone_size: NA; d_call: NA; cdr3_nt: TGTGCCAGCAGCCCCACGACAGCCTCTGGAAACACCATATATTTT; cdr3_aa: CASSPTTASGNTIYF
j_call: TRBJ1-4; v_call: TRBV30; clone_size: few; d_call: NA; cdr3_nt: TGTGCCTGGAGTGTACAGGGAAATGAAAAACTGTTTTTT; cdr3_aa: CAWSVQGNEKLFF
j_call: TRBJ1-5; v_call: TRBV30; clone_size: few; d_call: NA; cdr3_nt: TGTGCCTGGGGCGAGGGGAGCAATCAGCCCCAGCATTTT; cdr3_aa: CAWGEGSNQPQHF
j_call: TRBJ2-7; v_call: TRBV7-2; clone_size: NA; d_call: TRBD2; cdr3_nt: TGTGCCAGCAGCTTAGCGGGGACTAGCGTCTACGAGCAGTACTTC; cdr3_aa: CASSLAGTSVYEQYF
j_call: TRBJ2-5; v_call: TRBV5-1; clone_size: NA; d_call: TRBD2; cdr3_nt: TGCGCCAGCAGCTTGGCCCGCGGGGGAGGAGGAGAGACCCAGTACTTC; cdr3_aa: CASSLARGGGGETQYF
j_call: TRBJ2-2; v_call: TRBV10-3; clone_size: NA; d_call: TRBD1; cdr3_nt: TGTGCCATCAGAACAGGGACAGGGGGAGCCGGGGAGCTGTTTTTT; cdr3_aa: CAIRTGTGGAGELFF
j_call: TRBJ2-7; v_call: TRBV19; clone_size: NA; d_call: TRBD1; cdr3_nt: TGTGCCAGTAATCAGGGGGCTGGGGAGCAGTACTTC; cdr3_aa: CASNQGAGEQYF
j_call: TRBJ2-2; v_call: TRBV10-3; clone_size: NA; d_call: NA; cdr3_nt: TGTGCCATCAGCGTTGCGGGACACAACACCGGGGAGCTGTTTTTT; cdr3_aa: CAISVAGHNTGELFF
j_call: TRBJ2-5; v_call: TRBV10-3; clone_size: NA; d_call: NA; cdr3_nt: TGTGCCATCAAGGGCGCATATTCGGAGACCCAGTACTTC; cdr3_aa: CAIKGAYSETQYF
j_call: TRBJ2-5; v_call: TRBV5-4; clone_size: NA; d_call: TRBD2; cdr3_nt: TGTGCCAGCAGCTTGGCGGCTGGGGGGGTCGAGACCCAGTACTTC; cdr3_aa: CASSLAAGGVETQYF
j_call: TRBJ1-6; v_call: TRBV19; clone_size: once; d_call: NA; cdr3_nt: TGTGCCAGTAGTGCAGCAGTAAATAATTCACCCCTCCACTTT; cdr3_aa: CASSAAVNNSPLHF
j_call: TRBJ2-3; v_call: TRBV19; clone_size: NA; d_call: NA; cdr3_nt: TGTGCCAGTAGTGCAAACGCAGATACGCAGTATTTT; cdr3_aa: CASSANADTQYF
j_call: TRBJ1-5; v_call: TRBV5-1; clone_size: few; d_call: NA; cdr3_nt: TGCGCCAGCAGTTTCGGGGGAGAAAGTCAGCCCCAGCATTTT; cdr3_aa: CASSFGGESQPQHF
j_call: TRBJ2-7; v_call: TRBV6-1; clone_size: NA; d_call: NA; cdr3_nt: TGTGCCAGCAGTGAAGTCGCCACACCTGGTCAGCAGTACTTC; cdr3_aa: CASSEVATPGQQYF
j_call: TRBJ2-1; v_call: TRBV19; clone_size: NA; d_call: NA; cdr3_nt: TGTGCCAGTACCCCAGGGGCAGGTAAGATCGGTGAGCAGTTCTTC; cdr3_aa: CASTPGAGKIGEQFF
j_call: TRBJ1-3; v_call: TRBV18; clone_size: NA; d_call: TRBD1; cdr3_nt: TGTGCCAGCTCTCAGACAGGGAGCTCTGGAAACACCATATATTTT; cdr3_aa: CASSQTGSSGNTIYF
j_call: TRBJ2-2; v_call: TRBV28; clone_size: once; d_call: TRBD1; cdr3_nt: TGTGCCAGCAGCCTGGGACAGGGAAACACCGGGGAGCTGTTTTTT; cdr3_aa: CASSLGQGNTGELFF
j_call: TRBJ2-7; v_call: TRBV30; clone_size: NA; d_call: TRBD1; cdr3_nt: TGTGCCTGGAGTGTAAGGGAGGGGACAGGGGGCTTCGACGAGCAGTACTTC; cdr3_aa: CAWSVREGTGGFDEQYF
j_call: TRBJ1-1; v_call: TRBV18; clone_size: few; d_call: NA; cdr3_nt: TGTGCCAGCTCACCACGGGGGCCTGACACTGAAGCTTTCTTT; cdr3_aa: CASSPRGPDTEAFF
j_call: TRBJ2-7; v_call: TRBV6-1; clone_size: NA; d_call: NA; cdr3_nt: TGTGCCAGCAGCGGGGGCCGGTACGAGCAGTACTTC; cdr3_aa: CASSGGRYEQYF